The 10 T cell receptor beta chains in this list originate from one sample, sequenced in a study of blood T cells in healthy people across ages. It was with a sample-barcoded 5' primer and a J-beta primer mix that a second PCR of roughly 6 to 12 cycles was run. TCRdb reprocessed the 5' RACE reads via MiXCR and lists one record per CDR3 protein. Of about 1,600,000 distinct CDR3 sequences listed, approximately 38% are singletons. Sequencing was done on a sample of blood. These TCRs come from a woman between 18 and 30 years old in good health.

For the CDR3, the DNA is TGCAGTGCTAGAGTCGGGGGAGTTACTTACGGGCAGTACTTC. It is translated as CSARVGGVTYGQYF. This chain uses TRBV20-1 with TRBJ2-5; a possible D gene is TRBD2 (6 bases). V lost 1 base, J lost 11 bases, and 20 bases lay in between. Germline V CDR1 and CDR2: DFQATT, SNEGSKA (reference sequence). This CDR3 is built from 14 residues.

The V gene is TRBV3-1, the J gene TRBJ2-7; 9 bases fit TRBD1. The assigned J gene may be wrong: the sequence end matches TRBJ2-5 better. The length of the CDR3 is 16 residues. Germline assignment: CDR1 LGHDT and CDR2 YNNKEL (reference sequence). The CDR3 loop is CASSQAGTGMRETQYF. CDR3 nucleotide sequence: TGTGCCAGCAGCCAAGCCGGGACAGGGATGCGGGAGACCCAGTACTTC.

This clonotype was counted a few times. The J gene is TRBJ2-7, the V gene TRBV28, with D unclear. This CDR3 comprises 13 residues. V was cut by 1 base and J by 3 bases, with 7 bases left in between. Germline V CDR1 and CDR2: MDHEN, SYDVKM. CDR3 sequence (DNA): TGTGCCAGCAGTTTATATGCGGACTACGAGCAGTACTTC. Its translation is CASSLYADYEQYF.

This clonotype was detected once. V usage is TRBV11-2 and J usage is TRBJ2-3; 9 bases match TRBD2. Germline assignment: CDR1 SGHAT and CDR2 FQNNGV. CDR3 length: 21 residues. Unmatched junction bases numbered 16, after V lost 0 bases and J lost 0 bases. The CDR3 here is CASSLEDLRLAGFTSTDTQYF. In DNA, the CDR3 is TGTGCCAGCAGCTTAGAAGATTTGCGTCTAGCGGGGTTTACTAGCACAGATACGCAGTATTTT.

As for this clonotype: This clone may be a read error of a much larger clone one base away. The gene calls are TRBV12-3 or TRBV12-4 and TRBJ1-3; D is unclear. The CDR3 loop spans 12 amino acids. Trimming cost V 7 bases and J 0 bases, with 4 bases left between them. The DNA for the CDR3 is TGTGCCAGCAACTCCTCTGGAAACACCATATATTTT. This sequence encodes CASNSSGNTIYF.

The rearrangement uses TRBV24-1 and TRBJ2-3; TRBD1 matches 10 bases. Germline V CDR1 and CDR2: KGHDR, SFDVKD. This CDR3 is 17 amino acids long. Germline trimming cut 3 bases from V and 2 bases from J; bases unmatched to any gene: 7. The CDR3 region has the DNA TGTGCCACCAGTGATCCCCCCGGGACAGGGGACACAGATACGCAGTATTTT. This codes for CATSDPPGTGDTDTQYF.

The V call is TRBV2, the J call TRBJ2-1; maybe TRBD2 (5 bases). Germline V gives CDR1 SNHLY, CDR2 FYNNEI. V was trimmed by 6 bases and J by 5 bases, leaving 17 bases between them. CDR3 length equals 15 residues. CDR3: CASSDTRVGDNEQFF. The CDR3 coding sequence is TGTGCCAGCAGCGATACTAGGGTCGGCGACAATGAGCAGTTCTTC.

The rearrangement uses TRBV27 and TRBJ2-5; the D is unclear. The J call may not be correct, given that the DNA end is closer to TRBJ2-1. CDR1 is MNHEY, CDR2 SMNVEV, per germline (reference sequence). The CDR3 has 15 amino acids. This chain's CDR3 is CASSLSSPDQETQFF. The CDR3 DNA sequence: TGTGCCAGCAGTTTATCTTCCCCTGACCAAGAGACCCAGTTCTTC.

Points on this clonotype: A read error may explain this, as a much larger clone is one base away. The CDR3 coding sequence is TGTACCACCAGCTTGGACAGGCGATCCAACTCTAACTATGGCTACACCTTC. Amino acid sequence: CTTSLDRRSNSNYGYTF. The chain links TRBV15 to TRBJ1-2; TRBD1 agrees at 7 bases. Looked up from germline, CDR1 is LNHNV and CDR2 is YYDKDF (reference sequence). The CDR3 loop spans 17 amino acids.

The CDR3 loop reads CASSLDSVADLWFF. As DNA, the CDR3 is TGTGCCAGCAGCTTAGATTCTGTAGCGGACTTATGGTTCTTC. This rearrangement joins TRBV11-2 to TRBJ2-1, with D tentatively TRBD2 (6 bases). Trimming shortened V by 0 bases and J by 15 bases, and 18 bases separated the two germline ends. Germline lookup yields CDR1 SGHAT and CDR2 FQNNGV. The CDR3 has 14 residues.